The 7 T cell receptor beta chains given below trace back to one sample, sequenced in a study of cytomegalovirus exposure and HLA in healthy donors. In the PCR, 60 Vbeta and 13 Jbeta primers were used. Produced via immunoSEQ multiplex PCR; TCRdb's table is partial and in-frame only. The sample carries 150,000 to 200,000 clones, about four fifths recorded once. Sequenced material: PBMCs. These receptors all stem from a woman between 45 and 65 years old in good health and CMV-seronegative.

This clone has just a few counts. The chain links TRBV4-2 to TRBJ2-1, with D uncertain. Germline V CDR1 and CDR2: LGHNA, YNFKEQ. Trimming left V 1 base short and J 4 bases short, with 14 bases between. The CDR3 extends over 16 amino acids. In nucleotides, the CDR3 is TGTGCCAGCAGCCAAGGCGTTCTTCCGAAGTACAATGAGCAGTTCTTC. This codes for CASSQGVLPKYNEQFF.

The chain couples TRBV7-2 to TRBJ2-7, with D possibly TRBD1 on 6 matching bases. The CDR3 is 15 amino acids. V shed 3 bases and J shed 2 bases, with 14 bases lying between them. Germline V gene data show CDR1 as SGHTA and CDR2 as FQGNSA. In DNA form, the CDR3 reads TGTGCCAGCAGCTTCTCAGGGCCAGGGGCCTACGAGCAGTACTTC. Translation gives CASSFSGPGAYEQYF.

The CDR3 DNA is TGTGCCAGCAGTCCATACTTAAAAGCTTACAATGAGCAGTTCTTC. Amino acid sequence: CASSPYLKAYNEQFF. The V gene is TRBV28, the J gene TRBJ2-1; D is ambiguous. CDR3 length: 15 residues. Germline assignment: CDR1 MDHEN and CDR2 SYDVKM. Trimming shortened V by 5 bases and J by 4 bases, and 15 bases separated the two germline ends. Full variable domain (remainder filled in from reference TRBV28 and TRBJ2-1): DVKVTQSSRYLVKRTGEKVFLECVQDMDHENMFWYRQDPGLGLRLIYFSYDVKMKEKGDIPEGYSVSREKKERFSLILESASTNQTSMYLCASSPYLKAYNEQFFGPGTRLTVL.

The chain employs TRBV7-2 and TRBJ1-2, with D uncertain. The CDR3 consists of 17 residues. V was cut by 5 bases and J by 2 bases, with 21 bases left in between. Germline assignment: CDR1 SGHTA and CDR2 FQGNSA. The CDR3 spells CASSNRLLRAKNYGYTF. CDR3 in DNA: TGTGCCAGCAGCAACCGGCTTTTGCGGGCTAAGAACTATGGCTACACCTTC. The whole variable domain, filled in from reference TRBV7-2 and TRBJ1-2, reads GAGVSQSPSNKVTEKGKDVELRCDPISGHTALYWYRQSLGQGLEFLIYFQGNSAPDKSGLPSDRFSAERTGGSVSTLTIQRTQQEDSAVYLCASSNRLLRAKNYGYTFGSGTRLTVV.

A note on this clone: A junction boundary mismatches the germline segment, possibly from a read error. The CDR3: CASSKRTGPEQSF. The CDR3 nucleotides are TGTGCCAGCAGTAAAAGGACAGGGCCCGAGCAGTCCTTC. This chain connects TRBV28 to TRBJ2-7; 8 nucleotides line up with TRBD1. The CDR3 totals 13 residues. In germline, CDR1 is MDHEN, CDR2 SYDVKM.

The CDR3 DNA sequence: TGTGCCAGCAGCAAAGACAGATATGGCTACACCTTC. Protein: CASSKDRYGYTF. V is TRBV21-1 and J is TRBJ1-2; the D segment call TRBD1 is taken from the table without a DNA check. TRBV21-1 is flagged as a pseudogene. This CDR3 contains 12 residues.

The genes are TRBV7-6 and TRBJ1-1; 9 bases are shared with TRBD1. This CDR3 has 15 amino acids. The V segment lost 5 bases and the J segment 2 bases; nucleotides outside the gene matches: 6. Germline values: CDR1 SGHVS, CDR2 FNYEAQ. CDR3 DNA: TGTGCCAGCAGCCTTACAGGGGGCGCAAACACTGAAGCTTTCTTT. This encodes CASSLTGGANTEAFF.